The 9 T cell receptor beta chains reported below all come from one sample, sequenced in a study of shared clonotypes between healthy human individuals. Some clones are missing from TCRdb's copy, which holds only in-frame ones; the method was immunoSEQ multiplex PCR. The repertoire includes some 1.4 million clones, roughly 96% of them detected once, and over 1% sits in the top ten. Sequencing used naive CD4+ T cells sorted from blood. The subset denotes: CD45RA+ positively selected. These receptor sequences come from a man aged 25 to 40 in good health.

This clone was recorded once. The chain is built from TRBV6-5 and TRBJ2-7; perhaps D is TRBD1 or TRBD2 (5 bases each). This CDR3 is 15 amino acids long. CDR1 is MNHEY and CDR2 is SVGAGI in the germline V gene. Trimming stripped 6 bases from V and 3 bases from J, with 18 bases between. CDR3 sequence (DNA): TGTGCCAGCAGGGGGGTAGGGGATACAAACTACGAGCAGTACTTC. This sequence encodes CASRGVGDTNYEQYF.

V usage is TRBV28 and J usage is TRBJ2-3; 14 positions match TRBD2. Germline assignment: CDR1 MDHEN and CDR2 SYDVKM. The V gene end was trimmed by 3 bases and the J gene end by 0 bases; junction bases not matched to a gene: 14. The CDR3 is made up of 21 amino acids. The CDR3 bases are TGTGCCAGCAGTTTTACGGGACTAGCGGGAGCAATGGGGTATAGCACAGATACGCAGTATTTT. Amino acid sequence: CASSFTGLAGAMGYSTDTQYF.

V and J are TRBV6-1 and TRBJ2-7; 8 bases are a match to TRBD2. The junction had 8 bases not matched to a gene; V was cut back by 4 bases and J by 3 bases. The CDR3 sequence is 15 residues long. Germline V CDR1 and CDR2: MNHNS, SASEGT. CDR3 protein: CASSVGLAGNYEQYF. The CDR3 DNA sequence: TGTGCCAGCAGTGTCGGGTTAGCGGGAAACTACGAGCAGTACTTC.

The chain has TRBV7-9 and TRBJ2-1; the D is unclear. Trimming cost V 6 bases and J 2 bases, with 14 bases left between them. The length of the CDR3 is 15 residues. Looked up from germline, CDR1 is SEHNR and CDR2 is FQNEAQ (reference sequence). The CDR3 sequence is CASSPRTVTYNEQFF. DNA for the CDR3: TGTGCCAGCAGTCCCCGGACGGTAACCTACAATGAGCAGTTCTTC.

The chain couples TRBV27 to TRBJ2-2, with D unclear. Germline V gene lookup returns CDR1 MNHEY and CDR2 SMNVEV (reference sequence). Trimming shortened V by 8 bases and J by 1 base, and 8 bases separated the two germline ends. The length of the CDR3 is 13 residues. The CDR3 spells CASADGNTGELFF. As DNA, the CDR3 is TGTGCCAGCGCGGACGGGAACACCGGGGAGCTGTTTTTT.

The chain has TRBV5-1 and TRBJ2-2; D may be TRBD1 (6 bases). Trimming removed 0 bases at V and 4 bases at J, with 13 bases between. Germline V gene lookup returns CDR1 SGHRS and CDR2 YFSETQ. The CDR3 has 16 amino acids. CDR3 residues: CASSLETGSGTGELFF. CDR3 in DNA: TGCGCCAGCAGCTTGGAAACAGGGTCGGGCACCGGGGAGCTGTTTTTT.

The gene calls are TRBV5-1 and TRBJ2-3, with D unclear. This CDR3 has 13 residues. Per the germline V gene, CDR1 is SGHRS and CDR2 is YFSETQ. V lost 0 bases and J lost 5, with 7 bases in between. CDR3 sequence reads: CASSLAWGDTQYF. In DNA form, the CDR3 reads TGCGCCAGCAGCTTGGCCTGGGGAGATACGCAGTATTTT.

The chain joins TRBV11-3 to TRBJ2-7, with 7 positions matching TRBD2. CDR3 length equals 15 residues. Trimming cost V 1 base and J 0 bases; bases outside gene matches: 3. Germline V gene data show CDR1 as SGHNT and CDR2 as YENEEA. The CDR3 is CASSLAGTNSYEQYF. In DNA, the CDR3 is TGTGCCAGCAGCTTAGCCGGGACTAACTCCTACGAGCAGTACTTC.

V and J are TRBV20-1 and TRBJ2-7; no clear D gene. The CDR3 sequence is 11 residues long. V shed 4 bases and J shed 2 bases, with 6 bases lying between them. From germline, CDR1 is DFQATT and CDR2 SNEGSKA (reference sequence). This CDR3 is CSAIDTYEQYF. The CDR3 DNA reads TGCAGTGCTATAGATACCTACGAGCAGTACTTC.